This is a list of T cell receptor beta chains from one sample in a study of blood T cell repertoires in COVID-19. The method was immunoSEQ multiplex PCR; TCRdb's version includes in-frame clones alone and lacks a portion of them. The sample includes under 100,000 clones, around 87% seen only once; the top ten take 15%. Sequencing input: peripheral blood. These receptors all come from a male donor with acute or convalescent COVID-19. CDR3s include the opening cysteine and the closing phenylalanine or tryptophan. The D gene is left open where the match is weak. For some rows the clone size is stated as once, few or many, or as a class when expanded; others skip it.

j_gene	abundance	d_gene	v_gene	CDR3nt	CDR3aa
TRBJ1-3	-	TRBD1	TRBV5-1	TGCGCCAGCAGCCTAGGGGGCCCCGCGGCTGGAAACACCATATATTTT	CASSLGGPAAGNTIYF
TRBJ1-2	few	TRBD1	TRBV9	TGTGCCAGCAGCGTAGGGGGAAGGGGGCCTTGGGGCTACACCTTC	CASSVGGRGPWGYTF
TRBJ2-7	-	-	TRBV3-1/TRBV3-2	TGTGCCAGCAGTCGCTCCTACGAGCAGTACTTC	CASSRSYEQYF
TRBJ1-2	few	-	TRBV14	TGTGCCAGCAGCCAAGGTGACAGATGGGACTATGGCTACACCTTC	CASSQGDRWDYGYTF
TRBJ2-7	-	TRBD1	TRBV19	TGTGCCAGTAGCCCTCAGGGACAGAAGTACGAGCAGTACTTC	CASSPQGQKYEQYF
TRBJ2-5	-	TRBD2	TRBV30	TGTGCCTGGAGTGCCCCCGGGTTGCGGGGGGCCCAAGTGAGAGAGACCCAGTACTTC	CAWSAPGLRGAQVRETQYF
TRBJ1-3	-	TRBD1	TRBV5-1	TGCGCCAACCGGGACAGGAGGGCTGGAAACACCATATATTTT	CANRDRRAGNTIYF
TRBJ1-1	-	-	TRBV5-1	TGCGCCAGCAGCCGGCAGCACAGGGAATCTGTGAACACTGAAGCTTTCTTT	CASSRQHRESVNTEAFF
TRBJ1-5	-	TRBD1	TRBV10-1	TGCGCCAATCTAGGACAGGGACGGTGGGGCAATCAGCCCCAGCATTTT	CANLGQGRWGNQPQHF
TRBJ2-2	-	-	TRBV11-1	TGTGCCAGCACCTTGGGAGCCGGGGAGCTGTTTTTT	CASTLGAGELFF
TRBJ2-6	-	-	TRBV7-9	TGTGCCAGCAGCGGACTCGGGGCCAACGTCCTGACTTTC	CASSGLGANVLTF
TRBJ1-1	-	TRBD1	TRBV7-9	TGTGCCAGCAGCATGCCGGGACAGGGAGAAGCTTTCTTT	CASSMPGQGEAFF
TRBJ2-3	-	TRBD2	TRBV6-4	TGTGCCAGCAGTGAGGCTCCTAGCGGGGGGGCCCGCCTTTACACAGATACGCAGTATTTT	CASSEAPSGGARLYTDTQYF
TRBJ1-4	-	-	TRBV19	TGTGCCAGTAGTATCCCGACAGGCGGACAAAATGAAAAACTGTTTTTT	CASSIPTGGQNEKLFF
TRBJ2-7	-	-	TRBV11-2	TGTGCCAGCAGCCGATACGGGGAGCCCTACGAGCAGTACTTC	CASSRYGEPYEQYF
TRBJ1-1	-	TRBD1	TRBV5-1	TGCGCCAGCAGCTTGGGACAGGGGAGCCCTGAAGCTTTCTTT	CASSLGQGSPEAFF
TRBJ2-7	-	-	TRBV21-1	TGTGCCAGCAGCAGTGACAGGGGGCTGAAGATAAGTAGCCCCTACGAGCAGTACTTC	CASSSDRGLKISSPYEQYF
TRBJ1-1	-	TRBD1	TRBV5-4	TGTGCCAGCAGCCCCGCGACAGGGCTATTGAACACTGAAGCTTTCTTT	CASSPATGLLNTEAFF
TRBJ2-1	-	-	TRBV18	TGTGCCAGCTCACCGCAAATAAAATCCGGGACAAACAATGAGCAGTTCTTC	CASSPQIKSGTNNEQFF
TRBJ2-7	-	TRBD2	TRBV5-1	TGCGCCAGCAGCCGACGTAGCGGGGGGACTGTGGGGTCCTACGAGCAGTACTTC	CASSRRSGGTVGSYEQYF
TRBJ1-5	few	TRBD1	TRBV10-3	TGTGCCATCAGTGATCAGGGGGCGCAAGGTCAGCCCCAGCATTTT	CAISDQGAQGQPQHF
TRBJ1-6	-	-	TRBV6-4	TGTGCCAGCAGTGCCCACGCGGGGAATTCACCCCTCCACTTT	CASSAHAGNSPLHF
TRBJ2-3	-	-	TRBV7-9	TGTGCCAGCAGCCAGAGCACAGATACGCAGTATTTT	CASSQSTDTQYF
TRBJ2-7	once	-	TRBV5-4	TGTGCCAGCAGCCCGCGGGACCAAGCCTACGAGCAGTACTTC	CASSPRDQAYEQYF
TRBJ2-7	-	-	TRBV10-1	TGCGCCAAGACAGTAAGGTGGGACGAGCAGTACTTC	CAKTVRWDEQYF
TRBJ2-2	-	TRBD2	TRBV3-1/TRBV3-2	TGTGCCAGCAGCCAGTGGACTAGCGGGGGAAGGAACACCGGGGAGCTGTTTTTT	CASSQWTSGGRNTGELFF
TRBJ1-1	once	TRBD1	TRBV7-2	TGTGCCAGCAGCTGGGGGACAGGGAGTAACACTGAAGCTTTCTTT	CASSWGTGSNTEAFF
TRBJ1-1	-	TRBD1	TRBV5-4	TGTGCCAGCAGCCTATCGACAGGGGAGGCTTTCTTT	CASSLSTGEAFF
TRBJ1-2	-	TRBD1	TRBV7-2	TGTGCCAGCAGCATGGACAGGAAACGTGGCTACACCTTC	CASSMDRKRGYTF
TRBJ1-2	-	-	TRBV2	TGTGCCAGCAGCCCGAGTGTTAACTATGGCTACACCTTC	CASSPSVNYGYTF
TRBJ2-5	-	TRBD1	TRBV24-1	TGTGCCACCAGTGCCTTCGACAGGGGGCGCCGGGAGACCCAGTACTTC	CATSAFDRGRRETQYF
TRBJ1-1	-	-	TRBV2	TGTGCCAGCAGTGGTACAGGGATAATTGAGGTCACTGAAGCTTTCTTT	CASSGTGIIEVTEAFF
TRBJ1-4	-	TRBD1	TRBV28	TGTGCCAGCACCTCGGGACAGACAACTAATGAAAAACTGTTTTTT	CASTSGQTTNEKLFF
TRBJ1-5	-	-	TRBV16	TGTGCCAGCAGCCAATCGTCCGGTAACAATCAGCCCCAGCATTTT	CASSQSSGNNQPQHF
TRBJ1-3	-	-	TRBV30	TGTGCCTGGAGTGTTCGAGACACCATATATTTT	CAWSVRDTIYF
TRBJ2-1	-	TRBD2	TRBV29-1	TGCAGCGCGGGACTAGCGGGGGAGGGTGAGCAGTTCTTC	CSAGLAGEGEQFF
TRBJ2-7	few	-	TRBV19	TGTGCCAGTAGTCCGGGATCCCCCTACGAGCAGTACTTC	CASSPGSPYEQYF
TRBJ1-1	-	-	TRBV6-4	TGTGCCAGCAGTGCCAACCCCAGGGGCACTGAAGCTTTCTTT	CASSANPRGTEAFF
TRBJ2-1	-	-	TRBV7-2	TGTGCCAGCAGCTTGGGCGGAGGACTAAATGAGCAGTTCTTC	CASSLGGGLNEQFF
TRBJ1-1	-	-	TRBV5-1	TGCGCCAGCAGCACTAAACCGACGGGTGGGAACACTGAAGCTTTCTTT	CASSTKPTGGNTEAFF
TRBJ1-2	-	TRBD1	TRBV6-2/TRBV6-3	TGTGCCAGCAGCCCTACCGGGACAGGGCCCAACTATGGCTACACCTTC	CASSPTGTGPNYGYTF
TRBJ2-7	-	TRBD2	TRBV11-2	TGTGCCAGCAGCTTACAAGCGGGGGGGGAGAACGAGCAGTACTTC	CASSLQAGGENEQYF
TRBJ1-6	few	-	TRBV5-1	TGCGCCAGCAGCTTGGTGGCCGGGAAAGGGTCACCCCTCCACTTT	CASSLVAGKGSPLHF
TRBJ1-2	-	-	TRBV29-1	TGCAGCGTTGCGGACAACCCTAACTATGGCTACACCTTC	CSVADNPNYGYTF